This T cell receptor beta chain was obtained from a study of blood T cells in healthy people across ages. A second PCR of about 7 to 12 cycles used a sample-barcoded 5' primer and a J-beta primer mix. TCRdb used MiXCR to reprocess the 5' RACE reads, holding one entry per CDR3 protein. This repertoire shows about 1.7 million distinct CDR3 sequences, under 30% found once; its top ten account for over 7%. This clonotype was detected many times. This clonotype was sampled from a woman aged 25 to 39 in good health. The sequencing sample was made of blood.

The DNA of the CDR3 is TGTGCCAGCAGCTCTTCCGGGACTACCCTTAATGAGCAGTTCTTC. Its translation: CASSSSGTTLNEQFF. This chain uses TRBV7-3 with TRBJ2-1; 7 bases fit TRBD2. This CDR3 contains 15 residues. In germline, CDR1 is SGHTA, CDR2 FQGTGA. V was pared by 4 bases and J by 7 bases, with 10 bases of the junction left unmatched.